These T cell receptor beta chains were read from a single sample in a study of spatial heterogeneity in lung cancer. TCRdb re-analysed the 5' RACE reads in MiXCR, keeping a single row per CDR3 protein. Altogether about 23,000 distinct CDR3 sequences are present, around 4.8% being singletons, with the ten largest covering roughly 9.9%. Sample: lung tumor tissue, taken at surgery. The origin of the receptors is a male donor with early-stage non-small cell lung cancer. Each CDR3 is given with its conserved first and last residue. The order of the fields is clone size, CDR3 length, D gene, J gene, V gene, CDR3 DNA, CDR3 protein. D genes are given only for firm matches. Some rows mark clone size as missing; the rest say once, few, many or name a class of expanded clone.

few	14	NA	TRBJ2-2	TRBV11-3	TGTGCCAGCAGCTTATTCGGGGGAACCGGGGAGCTGTTTTTT	CASSLFGGTGELFF
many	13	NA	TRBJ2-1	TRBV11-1	TGTGCCAGCAGCTTAGCGCAATACAATGAGCAGTTCTTC	CASSLAQYNEQFF
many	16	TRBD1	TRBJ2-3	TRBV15	TGTGCCACCAGCAGAGATGGGACAGGTTCAGGAGATACGCAGTATTTT	CATSRDGTGSGDTQYF
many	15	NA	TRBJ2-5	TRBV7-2	TGTGCCAGCAGCTTAGAAGGGGGGGCCGGGGAGACCCAGTACTTC	CASSLEGGAGETQYF
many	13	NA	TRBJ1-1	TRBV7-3	TGTGCCAGCAGCTTAATGGGGAACACTGAAGCTTTCTTT	CASSLMGNTEAFF
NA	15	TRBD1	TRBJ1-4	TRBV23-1	TGCGCCCCACCCCCATCAGACAGGGTGAATGAAAAACTGTTTTTT	CAPPPSDRVNEKLFF
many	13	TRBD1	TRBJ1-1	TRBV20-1	TGCAGTGCTAGAAAGAGGGGGCGTGCTGAAGCTTTCTTT	CSARKRGRAEAFF
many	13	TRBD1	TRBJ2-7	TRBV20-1	TGCAGTGCTAGTCGGACAGGGAACTCCGAGCAGTACTTC	CSASRTGNSEQYF
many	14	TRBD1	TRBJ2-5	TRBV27	TGTGCCAGCAGTTCGACAGGGGTTCGAGAGACCCAGTACTTC	CASSSTGVRETQYF
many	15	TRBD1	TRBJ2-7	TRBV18	TGTGCCAGCTCCGGACAGGGAAAGAGTTCCTACGAGCAGTACTTC	CASSGQGKSSYEQYF
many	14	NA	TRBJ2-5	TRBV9	TGTGCCAGCAGCGTATTTAGCGTCCAAGAGACCCAGTACTTC	CASSVFSVQETQYF
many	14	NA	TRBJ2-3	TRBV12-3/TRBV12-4	TGTGCCAGCAGTTTAGTCTTAAACACAGATACGCAGTATTTT	CASSLVLNTDTQYF
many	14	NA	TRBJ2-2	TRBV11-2	TGTGCCAGCACCACTTTCGCGAACACCGGGGAGCTGTTTTTT	CASTTFANTGELFF
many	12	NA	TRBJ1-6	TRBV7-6	TGTGCCAGCAGCCTCCGACGAGGGACCCTCCACTTT	CASSLRRGTLHF
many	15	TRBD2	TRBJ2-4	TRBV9	TGTGCCAGCAGCCCCGGACTAGCGACAAAAAACATTCAGTACTTC	CASSPGLATKNIQYF